The 20 T cell receptor beta chains below all came from one sample that was sequenced in a study of shared clonotypes between healthy human individuals (dated by TCRdb to the early 2020s). Library creation used the immunoSEQ multiplex PCR assay. Drawn from immuneACCESS, this table holds only the in-frame rearrangements with V and J called that TCRdb kept. Clones are partly lost; checked studies trace under half to an unresolved V gene and leave the rest unexplained. In all, the sample holds about 1.5 million clones, and roughly 96% of those were seen once. Roughly 1.1% of the sample belongs to the ten largest clones. Source material: naive CD4+ T cells sorted from blood. In the paper's terms, the cell subset or site label means: CD45RA+ positively selected. The receptors originated from a young man in good health.

V usage is TRBV7-3 and J usage is TRBJ2-3, with 10 bases that match TRBD2. Germline CDR1 is SGHTA and CDR2 is FQGTGA. After removal of 3 bases from V and 5 bases from J, the junction contained 8 bases not matched to a gene. CDR3 length: 16 residues. As DNA, the CDR3 is TGTGCCAGCAGCTTGAGCGGGAGGGCCAATGGAGATACGCAGTATTTT. This encodes CASSLSGRANGDTQYF.

The rearrangement uses TRBV18 and TRBJ2-7; D remains unclear. Germline V gene sequence: CDR1 KGHSH, CDR2 LQKENI. V shed 2 bases and J shed 1 base, with 9 bases lying between them. This CDR3 contains 14 residues. This chain's CDR3 is CASSPTDRSYEQYF. CDR3 nucleotide sequence: TGTGCCAGCTCACCAACGGACCGATCCTACGAGCAGTACTTC.

The chain joins TRBV29-1 to TRBJ1-2; a possible D gene is TRBD1 (6 bases). The V gene lost 6 bases and the J gene lost 2 bases, with 16 bases spanning the gap. There are 14 residues in the CDR3. Per the germline V gene, CDR1 is SQVTM and CDR2 is ANQGSEA. The CDR3 nucleotides are TGCAGCGTCGATCGAACAGGGATCAACTATGGCTACACCTTC. The encoded protein is CSVDRTGINYGYTF.

This clone has only one observation. This chain links TRBV29-1 with TRBJ2-7; 9 positions match TRBD2. Germline V gene sequence: CDR1 SQVTM, CDR2 ANQGSEA. Trimming took 5 bases from V and 4 from J; bases not matched to a gene: 12. The CDR3 is 15 amino acids. The CDR3 nucleotides are TGCAGCGTTTCACAACAGAGGCTAGCGGGATACGAGCAGTACTTC. It translates to CSVSQQRLAGYEQYF.

V is TRBV6-1 and J is TRBJ1-4; no definite D call. Germline V CDR1 and CDR2: MNHNS, SASEGT. The germline V and J ends were trimmed by 1 base and 5 bases, with 11 bases remaining between them. The CDR3 runs to 15 residues. DNA of the CDR3: TGTGCCAGCAGTGAAGATGTCAGCGCAAATGAAAAACTGTTTTTT. Translated, it gives CASSEDVSANEKLFF.

The chain uses TRBV29-1 and TRBJ1-4, with D unresolved. This CDR3 has 12 residues. Germline CDR1 is SQVTM and CDR2 is ANQGSEA. With 3 bases removed from V and 7 bases from J, the gap between germline ends came to 9 bases. In nucleotides, the CDR3 is TGCAGCGTTGATGGCCCGAGTGAAAAACTGTTTTTT. Amino acids: CSVDGPSEKLFF.

The chain employs TRBV7-9 and TRBJ1-1, with D possibly being TRBD1 (5 bases). V was trimmed by 4 bases and J by 0 bases, leaving 15 bases between them. Germline V gene sequence: CDR1 SEHNR, CDR2 FQNEAQ (reference sequence). This CDR3 contains 16 residues. CDR3: CASSYGTRLMNTEAFF. DNA for the CDR3: TGTGCCAGCAGCTACGGGACCAGACTCATGAACACTGAAGCTTTCTTT.

The J gene is TRBJ2-7, the V gene TRBV5-4; D is uncertain. Trimming stripped 1 base from V and 2 bases from J, with 13 bases between. This CDR3 has 15 amino acids. Germline V gives CDR1 SGHNT, CDR2 YYREEE (reference sequence). The CDR3 spells CASSLRGSTAYEQYF. In nucleotides, the CDR3 is TGTGCCAGCAGCTTGAGAGGTAGTACGGCCTACGAGCAGTACTTC.

V is TRBV5-1 and J is TRBJ2-2; 8 nucleotides align to TRBD2. Trimming at V came to 4 bases and at J to 0 bases, leaving 14 bases not matched to a gene. This CDR3 has 19 amino acids. Germline lookup yields CDR1 SGHRS and CDR2 YFSETQ. As DNA, the CDR3 is TGCGCCAGCAGCCCCCCCGAGAAGCGGGAGAATGCGAACACCGGGGAGCTGTTTTTT. Its translation is CASSPPEKRENANTGELFF.

The rearrangement joins TRBV7-6 to TRBJ2-7; possible D gene TRBD2, 5 bases. The CDR3 loop spans 14 amino acids. The V gene lost 2 bases and the J gene lost 0 bases, with 8 bases spanning the gap. Germline CDR1 and CDR2: SGHVS and FNYEAQ. CDR3 nucleotide sequence: TGTGCCAGCAGCTTATTTACTAGCTCCTACGAGCAGTACTTC. As protein: CASSLFTSSYEQYF.

Only one count was recorded for this clone. The chain uses TRBV7-8 and TRBJ2-2; 13 nucleotides align to TRBD2. The CDR3 loop spans 16 amino acids. Germline assignment: CDR1 SGHVS and CDR2 FQNEAQ. V dropped 3 bases and J dropped 4; count of bases not matched to a gene: 2. CDR3 in DNA: TGTGCCAGCAGCTTTACTAGCGGGAGGGGCACCGGGGAGCTGTTTTTT. This codes for CASSFTSGRGTGELFF.

The V and J genes are TRBV18 and TRBJ1-2; no clear D. The CDR3 covers 15 residues. V was cut by 2 bases and J by 3 bases, with 13 bases left in between. Germline lookup yields CDR1 KGHSH and CDR2 LQKENI. The CDR3 here is CASSPGVGFDYGYTF. In DNA form, the CDR3 reads TGTGCCAGCTCACCAGGAGTAGGTTTCGACTATGGCTACACCTTC.

The J gene is TRBJ2-7, the V gene TRBV9, with 12 positions matching TRBD2. The CDR3 has 20 amino acids. Germline-derived CDR1 and CDR2 are SGDLS and YYNGEE. The trim removed 3 bases at V and 2 bases at J, leaving 18 bases unmatched. The DNA of the CDR3 is TGTGCCAGCAGCGACAACCCCAGGACTAGCGGGAAGAAACCGACCTACGAGCAGTACTTC. Translation gives CASSDNPRTSGKKPTYEQYF.

The V and J genes are TRBV27 and TRBJ2-1; TRBD2 agrees at 8 bases. CDR3 length equals 20 residues. Germline V gives CDR1 MNHEY, CDR2 SMNVEV (reference sequence). V lost 4 bases and J lost 8; bases outside the gene matches: 25. In nucleotides, the CDR3 is TGTGCCAGCAGTTCGAGAACACGGGGGGGGCTACCCCAGAACCGGTATGAGCAGTTCTTC. Translation gives CASSSRTRGGLPQNRYEQFF.

This clone has a single count. The gene calls are TRBV28 and TRBJ2-5, with unresolved D. The CDR3 contains 14 residues. CDR1 MDHEN and CDR2 SYDVKM come from the germline V gene. Trimming pared 7 bases from V and 0 bases from J, leaving 12 bases between. Written as DNA, the CDR3 is TGTGCCAGCACCCCGCTAGGGAACCAAGAGACCCAGTACTTC. This encodes CASTPLGNQETQYF.

The CDR3 region is CASKRTQLRETQYF. The CDR3 nucleotides read TGTGCCAGCAAACGGACCCAGCTACGGGAGACCCAGTACTTC. The chain is built from TRBV6-1 and TRBJ2-5, with no clear D. Germline values: CDR1 MNHNS, CDR2 SASEGT. The length of the CDR3 is 14 residues. The V gene lost 7 bases and the J gene lost 5 bases, with 17 bases spanning the gap.

The genes are TRBV11-3 and TRBJ2-3; 8 bases line up with TRBD2. This CDR3 has 14 amino acids. After removal of 8 bases from V and 1 base from J, the junction contained 5 bases not matched to a gene. The germline CDR1 and CDR2 sequences are SGHNT and YENEEA. The CDR3 nucleotides are TGTGCCAGCTCCGGACTAGCTGGCACAGATACGCAGTATTTT. Translating it yields CASSGLAGTDTQYF.

The rearrangement links TRBV4-3 to TRBJ2-3, with TRBD2 as a possible D gene (5 bases). The CDR3 is 13 residues long. Germline CDR1 reads LGHNA; CDR2 reads YSLEER. V was cut by 8 bases and J by 4 bases, with 13 bases left in between. The CDR3 bases are TGCGCCAGCGGTAACGGGGTTTCAGATACGCAGTATTTT. It specifies CASGNGVSDTQYF.

The count of this clone is one. Here the CDR3 reads CASSVASVPMNTEAFF. In DNA form, the CDR3 reads TGTGCCAGCAGCGTAGCATCAGTACCTATGAACACTGAAGCTTTCTTT. The chain employs TRBV9 and TRBJ1-1; no clear D. In germline, CDR1 is SGDLS, CDR2 YYNGEE. Trimming took off 0 bases at V and 0 bases at J, with 12 bases between the two ends. CDR3 length: 16 residues.

This chain uses TRBV5-1 with TRBJ2-7; D may be TRBD1 (5 bases). The end of the DNA aligns better with TRBJ2-1, so the J call may be wrong. Germline V CDR1 and CDR2: SGHRS, YFSETQ. The CDR3 contains 13 residues. CDR3 sequence: CASSFPGRHEQFF. CDR3 nucleotides: TGCGCCAGCAGCTTTCCAGGGCGGCATGAGCAGTTCTTC.